This T cell receptor beta chain was found in a study of shared clonotypes between healthy human individuals. Points from the study as a whole: Rarefaction exposed incomplete sorted-subset sequencing despite large depth. Clonotype sharing among donors was thought likely to change with sequencing depth. Between a handful of donors, naive CD4 clonotypes were shared at a level of about 5%.

This CDR3 has 15 amino acids. V shed 4 bases, J shed 6 bases, and the junction held 6 bases outside the gene matches. From germline, CDR1 is MGHDK and CDR2 SYGVNS. Sequencing used immunoSEQ multiplex PCR; TCRdb keeps in-frame clones, though not all of them. Of about 110,000 clones in the sample, around 65% were seen once. With regard to this clone: Its specificity is unknown.

The TCR sequence derives from a woman between 25 and 40 years old in good health. The chain links TRBV25-1 to TRBJ1-6; 7 bases are shared with TRBD1. Sequenced: memory CD8+ T cells sorted from blood. Subset: CD45RO+ cells pooled with CCR7-negative TemRA cells. CDR3 bases: TGTGCCAGCAGTGGAAACAGGGGAGCTAATTCACCCCTCCACTTT. Translation: CASSGNRGANSPLHF.